This T cell receptor beta chain was recovered during a study of early T cells in non-severe SARS-CoV-2 infection. About the research overall: Investigators sequenced bulk RNA drawn from unsorted whole blood, and chains remained unpaired.

General observations from the study: The VDJdb matching leaned toward anti-spike CD8 responses and overlooked private and CD4 specificities.

On this clonotype itself: The antigen is not known.

Germline V gene sequence: CDR1 LGHDT, CDR2 YNNKEL (reference sequence). CDR3 size: 16 residues. Losses at the gene ends were 5 bases for V and 0 bases for J; bases not matched to a gene: 4. Attachment of unique molecular identifiers was made to individual cDNA molecules. TCRdb reprocessed the 5' RACE reads via MiXCR and lists one record per CDR3 protein. The sample lists approximately 65,000 distinct CDR3 sequences; less than 15% were seen once. Specimen: whole blood. This TCR came from an adult who was a healthcare worker with PCR-confirmed SARS-CoV-2 infection or an uninfected control (not recorded which). V gene TRBV3-1 combines with J gene TRBJ2-3, with 11 bases lining up with TRBD2. The CDR3 region has the DNA TGTGCCAGCAGCGGGACTAGCGGCCCTAGCACAGATACGCAGTATTTT. It codes for CASSGTSGPSTDTQYF.